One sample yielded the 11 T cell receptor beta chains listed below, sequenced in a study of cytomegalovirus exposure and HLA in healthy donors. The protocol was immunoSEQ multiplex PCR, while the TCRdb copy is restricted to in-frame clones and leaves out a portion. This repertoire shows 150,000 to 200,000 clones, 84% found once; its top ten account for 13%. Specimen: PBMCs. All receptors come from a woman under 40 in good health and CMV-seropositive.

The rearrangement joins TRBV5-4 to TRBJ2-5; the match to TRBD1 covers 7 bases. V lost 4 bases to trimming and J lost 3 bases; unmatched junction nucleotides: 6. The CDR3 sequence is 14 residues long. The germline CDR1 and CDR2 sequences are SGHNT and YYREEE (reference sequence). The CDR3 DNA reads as TGTGCCAGCAGCACGGGGACAGTCAAAGAGACCCAGTACTTC. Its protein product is CASSTGTVKETQYF.

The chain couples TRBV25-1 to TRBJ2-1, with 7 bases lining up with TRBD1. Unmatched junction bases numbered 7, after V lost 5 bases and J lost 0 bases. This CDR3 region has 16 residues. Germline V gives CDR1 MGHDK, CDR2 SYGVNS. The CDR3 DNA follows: TGTGCCAGCAGTTACAGGGCAGGGGGCTCCTACAATGAGCAGTTCTTC. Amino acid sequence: CASSYRAGGSYNEQFF.

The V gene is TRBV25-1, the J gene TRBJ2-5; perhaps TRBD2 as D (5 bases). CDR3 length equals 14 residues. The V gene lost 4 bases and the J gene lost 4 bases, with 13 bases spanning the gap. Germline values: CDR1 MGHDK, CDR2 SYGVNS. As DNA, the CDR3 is TGTGCCAGCAGTGTACCAGGACTGACAGAGACCCAGTACTTC. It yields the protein CASSVPGLTETQYF.

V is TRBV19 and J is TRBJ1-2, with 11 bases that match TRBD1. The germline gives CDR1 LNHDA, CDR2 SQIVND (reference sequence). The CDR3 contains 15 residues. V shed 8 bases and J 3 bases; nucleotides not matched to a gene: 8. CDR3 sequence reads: CASRARGQGDYGYTF. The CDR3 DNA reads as TGTGCCAGTCGGGCGAGGGGACAGGGGGACTATGGCTACACCTTC.

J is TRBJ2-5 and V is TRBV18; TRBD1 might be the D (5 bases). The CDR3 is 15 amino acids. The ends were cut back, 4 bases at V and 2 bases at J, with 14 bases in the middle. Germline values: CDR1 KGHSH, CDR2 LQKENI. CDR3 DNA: TGTGCCAGCTCACTGGCAGGGCGCCCTCAAGAGACCCAGTACTTC. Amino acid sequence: CASSLAGRPQETQYF.

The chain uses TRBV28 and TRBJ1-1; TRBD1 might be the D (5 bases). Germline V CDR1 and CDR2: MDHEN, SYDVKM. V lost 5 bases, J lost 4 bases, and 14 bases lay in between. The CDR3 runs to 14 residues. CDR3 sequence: CASSTQGPFTEAFF. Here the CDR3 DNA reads TGTGCCAGCAGTACCCAGGGTCCGTTCACTGAAGCTTTCTTT.

CDR3 sequence: CSVNSGLNEQYF. CDR3 nucleotide sequence: TGCAGCGTTAATAGTGGGCTAAACGAGCAGTACTTC. The V and J genes are TRBV29-1 and TRBJ2-7; D unresolved. The germline V gene encodes CDR1 SQVTM and CDR2 ANQGSEA. The CDR3 contains 12 residues. Between the trimmed V and J ends, which lost 5 bases and 5 bases, there was a span of 13 bases.

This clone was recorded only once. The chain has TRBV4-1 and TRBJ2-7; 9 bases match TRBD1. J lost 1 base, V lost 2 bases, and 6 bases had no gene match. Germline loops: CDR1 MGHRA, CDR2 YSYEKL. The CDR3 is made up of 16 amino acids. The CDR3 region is CASSQTGTGPSYEQYF. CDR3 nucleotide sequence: TGCGCCAGCAGCCAAACCGGGACAGGGCCATCCTACGAGCAGTACTTC.

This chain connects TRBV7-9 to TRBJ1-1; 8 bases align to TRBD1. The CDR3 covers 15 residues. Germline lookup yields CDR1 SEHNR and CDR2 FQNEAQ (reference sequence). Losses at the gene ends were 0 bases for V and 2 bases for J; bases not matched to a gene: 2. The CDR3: CASSLAGTGNTEAFF. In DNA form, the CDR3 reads TGTGCCAGCAGCTTAGCAGGGACAGGCAACACTGAAGCTTTCTTT.

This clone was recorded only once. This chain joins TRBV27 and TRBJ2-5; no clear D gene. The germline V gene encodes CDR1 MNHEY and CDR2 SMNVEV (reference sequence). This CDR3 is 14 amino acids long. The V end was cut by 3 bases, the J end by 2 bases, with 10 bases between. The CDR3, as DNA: TGTGCCAGCAGTTTGACTTACAATCAAGAGACCCAGTACTTC. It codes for CASSLTYNQETQYF.

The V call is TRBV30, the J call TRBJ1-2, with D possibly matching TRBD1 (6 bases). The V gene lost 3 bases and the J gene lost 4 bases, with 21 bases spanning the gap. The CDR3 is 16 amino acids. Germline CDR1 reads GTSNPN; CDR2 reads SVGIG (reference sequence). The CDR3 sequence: CAWSHEGRGTIYGYTF. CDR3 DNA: TGTGCCTGGAGCCACGAGGGGAGGGGGACGATCTATGGCTACACCTTC.